These 9 T cell receptor beta chains came from one sample sequenced in a study of blood T cell repertoires in COVID-19. The repertoire was sequenced with immunoSEQ multiplex PCR; TCRdb's copy has only in-frame clones and lacks some. The data show some 45,000 clones, approximately 83% seen once. Specimen: peripheral blood. The receptors stem from a man aged 80 or over in a cohort sampled during active COVID-19.

The chain uses TRBV19 and TRBJ2-6, with 11 bases identical to TRBD1. The CDR3 is 16 residues long. The V and J ends lost 6 bases and 0 bases, in that order; junction bases with no gene match: 1. Per germline, CDR1 LNHDA and CDR2 SQIVND (reference sequence). DNA of the CDR3: TGTGCCAGTAGGGGGACAGGGGGCTCTGGGGCCAACGTCCTGACTTTC. This codes for CASRGTGGSGANVLTF.

This clone has a handful of counts. The chain links TRBV12-5 to TRBJ1-1, with D tentatively TRBD1 (5 bases). Looked up from germline, CDR1 is LGHNT and CDR2 is FRNRAP. Trimming removed 0 bases from V and 6 bases from J, with 20 bases in between. The CDR3 contains 17 residues. In DNA, the CDR3 is TGTGCTAGTGGTTTGGTTGGGGGAGGAGTCCATTTTCCTGAAGCTTTCTTT. Protein product: CASGLVGGGVHFPEAFF.

The chain has TRBV6-5 and TRBJ2-3; TRBD2 aligns across 13 bases. The ends lost 7 bases at V and 3 bases at J; junction bases unmatched: 4. CDR1 is MNHEY and CDR2 is SVGAGI in the germline V gene. The CDR3 is 15 residues long. This chain's CDR3 is CASNPLAGGTDTQYF. CDR3 nucleotides: TGTGCCAGCAACCCACTAGCGGGAGGGACAGATACGCAGTATTTT.

The CDR3 region is CASSLFRGSGGYTF. DNA of the CDR3: TGCGCCAGCAGCTTGTTTCGAGGATCCGGGGGCTACACCTTC. This chain links TRBV5-1 with TRBJ1-2, with D unresolved. This CDR3 comprises 14 residues. CDR1 and CDR2 (germline): SGHRS, YFSETQ. Trimming took off 1 base at V and 8 bases at J, with 15 bases between the two ends.

The V gene is TRBV27, the J gene TRBJ2-2; D perhaps matches TRBD1 (6 bases). Deletions cut 6 bases from V and 4 bases from J, with 21 bases between. CDR1 is MNHEY, CDR2 SMNVEV, per germline (reference sequence). The CDR3 contains 17 residues. CDR3 bases: TGTGCCAGCAGCCGACAGGCGGTCAATTTTGGCACCGGGGAGCTGTTTTTT. This encodes CASSRQAVNFGTGELFF.

The V gene is TRBV10-3, the J gene TRBJ2-7, with a tentative D call TRBD2 (6 bases). CDR3 length equals 11 residues. The germline V and J ends were trimmed by 10 bases and 5 bases, with 12 bases remaining between them. The germline gives CDR1 ENHRY, CDR2 SYGVKD. CDR3 region: CATGTPDEQYF. The DNA for the CDR3 is TGTGCCACCGGGACTCCCGACGAGCAGTACTTC.

V gene TRBV27 combines with J gene TRBJ2-1; TRBD1 matches at 7 bases. Trimming removed 5 bases from V and 5 bases from J; junction bases left unmatched: 9. This CDR3 comprises 15 residues. Germline V gives CDR1 MNHEY, CDR2 SMNVEV (reference sequence). This CDR3 reads CASSPRDRDNNEQFF. CDR3 DNA: TGTGCCAGCAGTCCCCGCGACAGGGACAACAATGAGCAGTTCTTC.

The chain carries TRBV5-1 and TRBJ2-5; TRBD2 aligns across 8 bases. This CDR3 spans 14 amino acids. Germline V gives CDR1 SGHRS, CDR2 YFSETQ. After removal of 1 base from V and 5 bases from J, the junction contained 4 bases not matched to a gene. CDR3 residues: CASSLSGGAETQYF. The CDR3 coding sequence is TGCGCCAGCAGCTTGAGCGGGGGTGCGGAGACCCAGTACTTC.

The table lists this clone with a few counts. This rearrangement joins TRBV27 to TRBJ2-1, with unresolved D. Trimming left V 5 bases short and J 4 bases short, with 9 bases between. The CDR3 sequence is 13 residues long. Germline lookup yields CDR1 MNHEY and CDR2 SMNVEV (reference sequence). CDR3 sequence reads: CASSGKSYNEQFF. CDR3 bases: TGTGCCAGCAGTGGTAAGAGTTACAATGAGCAGTTCTTC.